A single sample is the source of the 23 T cell receptor beta chains below, sequenced in a study of blood T cell repertoires in COVID-19. TCRdb's table, derived via immunoSEQ multiplex PCR, lists solely in-frame clones and lacks some. This table holds about 99,000 clones, roughly 89% found once. What was sequenced was peripheral blood. Source of these receptors: a human donor in a cohort sampled during active COVID-19.

The CDR3 DNA sequence: TGTGCCAGCAGGCCGTCCGGGACAGCGGGTGAGCAGTTCTTC. Its protein product is CASRPSGTAGEQFF. V gene TRBV28 combines with J gene TRBJ2-1; a weak D match, TRBD1 (7 bases). The CDR3 sequence is 14 residues long. V was cut by 6 bases and J by 9 bases, with 18 bases left in between. Germline CDR1 reads MDHEN; CDR2 reads SYDVKM. Filled out from reference TRBV28 and TRBJ2-1, the complete variable domain reads DVKVTQSSRYLVKRTGEKVFLECVQDMDHENMFWYRQDPGLGLRLIYFSYDVKMKEKGDIPEGYSVSREKKERFSLILESASTNQTSMYLCASRPSGTAGEQFFGPGTRLTVL.

CDR3 amino acids: CASRQFGDTGELFF. The CDR3 DNA reads as TGTGCCAGCCGACAGTTCGGTGACACCGGGGAGCTGTTTTTT. The chain has TRBV27 and TRBJ2-2; weak D call: TRBD1 (5 bases). The V gene's germline CDR1 is MNHEY and CDR2 SMNVEV (reference sequence). The CDR3 contains 14 residues. The V gene lost 8 bases and the J gene lost 3 bases, with 13 bases spanning the gap.

The chain uses TRBV29-1 and TRBJ2-1, with a tentative D call TRBD1 (5 bases). Trimming removed 0 bases from V and 7 bases from J, with 13 bases in between. There are 14 residues in the CDR3. Looked up from germline, CDR1 is SQVTM and CDR2 is ANQGSEA. This CDR3 reads CSVEDRTTGNEQFF. In nucleotides, the CDR3 is TGCAGCGTTGAAGATCGAACCACAGGAAATGAGCAGTTCTTC.

J is TRBJ1-6 and V is TRBV6-5; D gene unclear. Per germline, CDR1 MNHEY and CDR2 SVGAGI. The V end was cut by 11 bases, the J end by 7 bases, with 15 bases between. CDR3 length: 13 residues. The CDR3 region is CAGRSFGNSPLHF. In nucleotides, the CDR3 is TGTGCCGGCCGGAGTTTTGGCAATTCACCCCTCCACTTT.

The chain uses TRBV5-1 and TRBJ2-7; 10 nucleotides line up with TRBD1. The J segment lost 3 bases and the V segment lost 0 bases, leaving 0 bases of the junction unmatched. The germline gives CDR1 SGHRS, CDR2 YFSETQ. CDR3 size: 14 residues. The CDR3 DNA reads TGCGCCAGCAGCTTGGGGACAGGGGGCTACGAGCAGTACTTC. Its protein product is CASSLGTGGYEQYF. The whole variable domain, remainder taken from reference TRBV5-1 and TRBJ2-7, is KAGVTQTPRYLIKTRGQQVTLSCSPISGHRSVSWYQQTPGQGLQFLFEYFSETQRNKGNFPGRFSGRQFSNSRSEMNVSTLELGDSALYLCASSLGTGGYEQYFGPGTRLTVT.

The chain links TRBV4-1 to TRBJ2-1, with 8 bases that match TRBD2. Trimming at V came to 0 bases and at J to 10 bases, leaving 8 bases not matched to a gene. Germline CDR1 and CDR2: MGHRA and YSYEKL. CDR3 length: 15 amino acids. As DNA, the CDR3 is TGCGCCAGCAGCCAAGATCCGAGCGGGGGTCGGGAGCAGTTCTTC. This translates into CASSQDPSGGREQFF.

CDR3 region: CASSSDGNYGYTF. The CDR3 region has the DNA TGTGCCAGCAGCTCCGACGGGAACTATGGCTACACCTTC. The genes are TRBV5-4 and TRBJ1-2; D remains ambiguous. In germline, CDR1 is SGHNT, CDR2 YYREEE (reference sequence). The CDR3 spans 13 residues. V was cut by 3 bases and J by 2 bases, with 8 bases left in between.

The chain carries TRBV19 and TRBJ2-7, with TRBD2 as a possible D gene (5 bases). Trimming stripped 8 bases from V and 2 bases from J, with 13 bases between. The CDR3 covers 13 residues. Germline CDR1 LNHDA, CDR2 SQIVND (reference sequence). CDR3 in DNA: TGTGCCAGTTCGGGGAAGGTAACCTACGAGCAGTACTTC. This translates into CASSGKVTYEQYF.

The gene calls are TRBV28 and TRBJ1-2; TRBD1 is a possible D gene (5 bases). The CDR3 runs 16 residues. Trimming shortened V by 3 bases and J by 8 bases, and 22 bases separated the two germline ends. Looked up from germline, CDR1 is MDHEN and CDR2 is SYDVKM. CDR3 loop: CASSLALQVRQGGYTF. CDR3 bases: TGTGCCAGCAGTTTGGCCTTACAGGTCCGCCAAGGGGGCTACACCTTC.

The chain joins TRBV12-5 to TRBJ2-2; 7 bases fit TRBD1. Germline CDR1 LGHNT, CDR2 FRNRAP. This CDR3 comprises 16 residues. V gave up 5 bases and J gave up 7 bases; unmatched junction bases: 13. The CDR3 DNA sequence: TGTGCTAGTGGTCCTCAGCAGGGGACAGACCACGGGGAGCTGTTTTTT. This translates into CASGPQQGTDHGELFF.

A remark on this clone: An end of the junction does not agree with germline; a read error may underlie this. The rearrangement uses TRBV7-8 and TRBJ2-3; 9 bases map to TRBD1. This CDR3 is 14 amino acids long. The V gene's germline CDR1 is SGHVS and CDR2 FQNEAQ. The CDR3 protein is CASRLGQGPDTQYF. CDR3 bases: TGTGCCAGCAGGTTAGGACAGGGGCCAGATACGCAGTATTTT.

V is TRBV19 and J is TRBJ1-5; D is possibly TRBD1 (5 bases). V was clipped by 7 bases and J by 0 bases, with 16 bases between them. This CDR3 spans 16 amino acids. Germline V gene lookup returns CDR1 LNHDA and CDR2 SQIVND (reference sequence). CDR3 in amino acids: CASTPSGGYSNQPQHF. The CDR3, as DNA: TGTGCCAGTACCCCAAGCGGGGGATATAGCAATCAGCCCCAGCATTTT.

The J gene is TRBJ2-4, the V gene TRBV6-1; 7 bases are a match to TRBD1. This CDR3 has 15 amino acids. V dropped 3 bases and J dropped 0; count of bases not matched to a gene: 2. The germline V gene encodes CDR1 MNHNS and CDR2 SASEGT. CDR3 sequence (DNA): TGTGCCAGCAGTGAGCAGGGGGTAGCCAAAAACATTCAGTACTTC. It specifies CASSEQGVAKNIQYF.

The table lists this clone with a count of one. This rearrangement joins TRBV5-1 to TRBJ2-3, with 12 bases identical to TRBD2. CDR1 is SGHRS, CDR2 YFSETQ, per germline. The CDR3 extends over 15 amino acids. The trim removed 5 bases at V and 4 bases at J, leaving 5 bases unmatched. The CDR3 sequence is CASRGLAGEADTQYF. CDR3 DNA: TGCGCCAGCAGGGGACTAGCGGGTGAAGCAGATACGCAGTATTTT.

V gene TRBV25-1 combines with J gene TRBJ1-3; D remains unclear. This CDR3 region has 17 residues. Germline values: CDR1 MGHDK, CDR2 SYGVNS. Between the trimmed V and J ends, which lost 5 bases and 1 base, there was a span of 18 bases. CDR3 residues: CASSTNLARISGNTIYF. In DNA form, the CDR3 reads TGTGCCAGCAGTACTAACTTGGCGCGAATTTCTGGAAACACCATATATTTT.

The V and J genes are TRBV5-1 and TRBJ2-2, with 8 bases fitting TRBD2. Germline V gene lookup returns CDR1 SGHRS and CDR2 YFSETQ. The CDR3 covers 19 residues. V lost 4 bases and J lost 6; bases outside the gene matches: 20. The CDR3 is CASSLVPLRGGAAAGELFF. CDR3 nucleotides: TGCGCCAGCAGCCTCGTCCCTTTACGGGGGGGCGCAGCGGCCGGGGAGCTGTTTTTT.

This chain joins TRBV6-6 and TRBJ1-1; perhaps TRBD1 as D (5 bases). CDR3 length: 15 residues. V gave up 0 bases and J gave up 4 bases, with 12 bases separating them. Germline V CDR1 and CDR2: MNHNY, SVGAGI (reference sequence). CDR3 protein: CASSYSPGLLTEAFF. In nucleotides, the CDR3 is TGTGCCAGCAGTTACTCGCCGGGACTCCTCACTGAAGCTTTCTTT.

The V gene is TRBV5-1, the J gene TRBJ2-5, with TRBD2 as a possible D gene (7 bases). Germline CDR1 and CDR2: SGHRS and YFSETQ. Trimming shortened V by 1 base and J by 3 bases, and 13 bases separated the two germline ends. The CDR3 loop spans 15 amino acids. CDR3 amino acids: CASSLRGGPEETQYF. The CDR3, as DNA: TGCGCCAGCAGCTTGAGGGGGGGCCCGGAAGAGACCCAGTACTTC.

V gene TRBV6-1 combines with J gene TRBJ1-1; D is uncertain. The V gene's germline CDR1 is MNHNS and CDR2 SASEGT. V dropped 0 bases and J dropped 1 base, with 6 bases sitting between them. The CDR3 has 14 residues. The CDR3 sequence is CASSEAGRNTEAFF. CDR3 in DNA: TGTGCCAGCAGTGAAGCAGGGAGGAACACTGAAGCTTTCTTT.

The rearrangement links TRBV30 to TRBJ2-1; D unclear. The length of the CDR3 is 15 residues. Trimming left V 1 base short and J 7 bases short, with 17 bases between. Per the germline V gene, CDR1 is GTSNPN and CDR2 is SVGIG (reference sequence). CDR3 protein: CAWSGVGSWRNEQFF. DNA for the CDR3: TGTGCCTGGAGTGGGGTAGGCTCTTGGAGAAATGAGCAGTTCTTC.

This chain links TRBV12-3 or TRBV12-4 with TRBJ2-1; 10 bases map to TRBD2. The CDR3 loop spans 13 amino acids. V lost 1 base to trimming and J lost 13 bases; unmatched junction nucleotides: 4. The CDR3 DNA is TGTGCCAGCAGTTTAGAAGCGGGGGGGCCCCAGTTCTTC. Encoded protein: CASSLEAGGPQFF.

The chain recombines TRBV5-4 with TRBJ1-5; D is unclear. Trimming pared 0 bases from V and 4 bases from J, leaving 11 bases between. CDR1 is SGHNT, CDR2 YYREEE, per germline (reference sequence). CDR3 length equals 15 residues. The CDR3 reads CASSLAGGSNQPQHF. CDR3 coding DNA: TGTGCCAGCAGCTTGGCAGGAGGCTCTAATCAGCCCCAGCATTTT.

The chain carries TRBV5-1 and TRBJ2-1, with 8 bases aligning to TRBD2. The trim removed 1 base at V and 6 bases at J, leaving 3 bases unmatched. In germline, CDR1 is SGHRS, CDR2 YFSETQ. The CDR3 has 14 residues. The CDR3, as DNA: TGCGCCAGCAGCTTGCAAGCGGGGGTCAATGAGCAGTTCTTC. Protein: CASSLQAGVNEQFF.